These 32 T cell receptor beta chains were sequenced from one sample in a study of circulating CD8 cells and anti-PD-1 response in melanoma. From live CD3+CD8+TCRalphabeta+ cells, four PD-1 and/or TIGIT subsets were sorted. Using approximately 15 ng of total RNA, TCR libraries were made with the QIAseq Immune Repertoire TCR panel. One entry per CDR3 protein, called by TCRdb with MiXCR from the reads. Among nearly 500 distinct CDR3 sequences listed, about 9.2% were seen once. The sequenced sample was CD8+ T cells from PBMCs, obtained at baseline or after one month of anti-PD-1 therapy (not recorded which). The receptors here all came from a human donor with melanoma.

This clonotype is labeled as medium-sized (0.01 to 0.1%). J is TRBJ2-6 and V is TRBV30, with D possibly matching TRBD1 (6 bases). The CDR3 runs to 14 residues. V was cut by 4 bases and J by 4 bases, with 11 bases left in between. In germline, CDR1 is GTSNPN, CDR2 SVGIG (reference sequence). This chain's CDR3 is CAWMGAGGANVLTF. The CDR3 region has the DNA TGTGCCTGGATGGGGGCTGGCGGGGCCAACGTCCTGACTTTC.

This clonotype is categorized as large. The chain employs TRBV2 and TRBJ2-5, with D possibly being TRBD2 (6 bases). Germline loops: CDR1 SNHLY, CDR2 FYNNEI. This CDR3 contains 15 residues. V was pared by 3 bases and J by 5 bases, with 16 bases between. The CDR3 DNA reads TGTGCCAGCAGTGACCCGGATTATGGAGGGGAGACCCAGTACTTC. This codes for CASSDPDYGGETQYF.

This chain joins TRBV7-3 and TRBJ2-7, with 7 bases lining up with TRBD2. With 5 bases clipped from V and 3 bases from J, the junction kept 13 bases outside the gene matches. The CDR3 runs 16 residues. Germline assignment: CDR1 SGHTA and CDR2 FQGTGA. In nucleotides, the CDR3 is TGTGCCAGCAGCCTAAGGGGCGGGAGCTCCTACTACGAGCAGTACTTC. Translation gives CASSLRGGSSYYEQYF.

In regard to this clonotype: A read error is possible here, since a much larger clone lies one base away. This chain joins TRBV11-2 and TRBJ2-7, with 8 bases aligning to TRBD1. This CDR3 contains 13 residues. Trimming took 5 bases from V and 5 from J; bases not matched to a gene: 5. Germline CDR1 reads SGHAT; CDR2 reads FQNNGV. CDR3 protein: CASSRQGPHEQYF. CDR3 DNA: TGTGCCAGCAGCCGACAGGGGCCCCACGAGCAGTACTTC.

The chain combines TRBV20-1 with TRBJ2-7; TRBD1 agrees at 7 bases. Germline V lookup: CDR1 DFQATT, CDR2 SNEGSKA (reference sequence). The ends lost 0 bases at V and 1 base at J; junction bases unmatched: 6. This CDR3 spans 15 amino acids. CDR3 nucleotide sequence: TGCAGTGCTAGAGACACAGGGGAATTGTCCTACGAGCAGTACTTC. Translation: CSARDTGELSYEQYF.

This clonotype is categorized as medium-sized. The chain carries TRBV28 and TRBJ1-6; D is ambiguous. The CDR3 length is 13 residues. Per germline, CDR1 MDHEN and CDR2 SYDVKM. V was cut by 6 bases and J by 7 bases, with 10 bases left in between. Here the CDR3 reads CASRDYSNSPLHF. CDR3 nucleotide sequence: TGTGCCAGCAGGGATTACAGCAATTCACCCCTCCACTTT.

This chain connects TRBV19 to TRBJ2-7, with 10 positions matching TRBD1. The trim removed 3 bases at V and 7 bases at J, leaving 6 bases unmatched. There are 14 residues in the CDR3. Germline loops: CDR1 LNHDA, CDR2 SQIVND (reference sequence). The CDR3 here is CASSILPGQGEQYF. DNA of the CDR3: TGTGCCAGTAGTATCCTTCCGGGACAGGGGGAGCAGTACTTC.

By share, this clonotype counts as large (0.1 to 1%). The CDR3 does not close with the conserved phenylalanine or tryptophan, likely indicating a read error. The DNA is left out, because the CDR3 cannot be placed on it with certainty; the CDR3 is given as TCRdb lists it. The V call is TRBV21-1, the J call TRBJ2-3. TRBV21-1 is described as a pseudogene. The CDR3 length equals 8 residues, ends included. The CDR3 protein is CASRGMVA.

This clonotype appeared a few times. V and J are TRBV20-1 and TRBJ2-3, with TRBD2 matching over 10 bases. After removal of 0 bases from V and 2 bases from J, the junction contained 2 bases not matched to a gene. The CDR3 is 15 amino acids. CDR1 DFQATT and CDR2 SNEGSKA come from the germline V gene (reference sequence). CDR3 protein: CSARDLAGVTDTQYF. CDR3 nucleotides: TGCAGTGCTAGAGATCTAGCGGGGGTCACAGATACGCAGTATTTT.

By share, this clonotype counts as large (0.1 to 1%). This sequence joins TRBV9 and TRBJ1-2; D gene ambiguous. CDR1 and CDR2 from the germline V gene are SGDLS and YYNGEE. The CDR3 has 15 amino acids. V lost 0 bases to trimming and J lost 1 base, with 10 bases between them. The chain's CDR3 is CASSVEHTGNYGYTF. The CDR3 coding sequence is TGTGCCAGCAGCGTAGAACACACCGGTAACTATGGCTACACCTTC.

This clonotype qualifies as large. CDR3 nucleotides: TGTGCCAGCGGATGGGGCACAGATACGCAGTATTTT. This translates into CASGWGTDTQYF. The genes are TRBV25-1 and TRBJ2-3, with unresolved D. The CDR3 spans 12 residues. Germline assignment: CDR1 MGHDK and CDR2 SYGVNS. Trimming stripped 8 bases from V and 1 base from J, with 7 bases between.

Sample share makes this clonotype large. This rearrangement joins TRBV2 to TRBJ2-1; weak D call: TRBD2 (6 bases). Trimming left V 7 bases short and J 3 bases short, with 16 bases between. CDR1 and CDR2 from the germline V gene are SNHLY and FYNNEI. The CDR3 length is 15 residues. CDR3 sequence reads: CASKGQPSVYNEQFF. As DNA, the CDR3 is TGTGCCAGCAAGGGTCAGCCTAGCGTCTACAATGAGCAGTTCTTC.

This clonotype is labeled as large. The chain joins TRBV2 to TRBJ2-7; D is unresolved. Between the trimmed V and J ends, which lost 1 base and 3 bases, there was a span of 7 bases. Germline CDR1 SNHLY, CDR2 FYNNEI. The CDR3 is 13 amino acids. CDR3 nucleotides: TGTGCCAGCAGTGAAGAAACCTACTACGAGCAGTACTTC. Its protein is CASSEETYYEQYF.

This clonotype is deemed medium-sized. It may be a read error: a sequence one base away is much more abundant. This chain connects TRBV12-3 or TRBV12-4 to TRBJ2-2, with no clear D. V shed 5 bases and J shed 4 bases, with 20 bases lying between them. The CDR3 totals 17 residues. The CDR3 spells CASSTFRAIQSTGELFF. CDR3 bases: TGTGCCAGCAGTACATTCCGGGCCATACAAAGCACCGGGGAGCTGTTTTTT.

By its share, this clonotype is large (0.1 to 1%). The J gene is TRBJ1-2, the V gene TRBV2; D is undetermined. The germline CDR1 and CDR2 sequences are SNHLY and FYNNEI. This CDR3 is 14 amino acids long. V was pared by 10 bases and J by 5 bases, with 20 bases between. Here the CDR3 DNA reads TGTGCCACCCACCCCGGGCCGTATCCGTATGGCTACACCTTC. Translating it yields CATHPGPYPYGYTF.

This clonotype is deemed large. The V call is TRBV20-1, the J call TRBJ1-2; no reliable D call. The CDR3 totals 12 residues. V was pared by 6 bases and J by 4 bases, with 12 bases between. From germline, CDR1 is DFQATT and CDR2 SNEGSKA (reference sequence). The CDR3 reads CSAARPIYGYTF. As DNA, the CDR3 is TGCAGTGCCGCCAGACCGATCTATGGCTACACCTTC.

This clonotype ranks as medium-sized. The J gene is TRBJ2-7, the V gene TRBV30; a possible D gene is TRBD1 (6 bases). The CDR3 runs to 13 residues. The germline gives CDR1 GTSNPN, CDR2 SVGIG (reference sequence). The V end lost 6 bases, the J end lost 6 bases, and 18 bases lay between the germline ends. As DNA, the CDR3 is TGTGCCTGTTATCCGGGACACGTAGGCGAGCAGTACTTC. It translates to CACYPGHVGEQYF.

This clonotype qualifies as medium-sized. The chain links TRBV11-2 to TRBJ2-7; 8 bases are shared with TRBD1. The CDR3 totals 13 residues. CDR1 and CDR2 from the germline V gene are SGHAT and FQNNGV. J lost 2 bases, V lost 5 bases, and 2 bases had no gene match. CDR3 sequence reads: CASSRQGPYEQYF. The CDR3, as DNA: TGTGCCAGCAGCCGACAGGGGCCCTACGAGCAGTACTTC.

This clonotype is classed as large. This CDR3 reads CASSRKGNTAEAFF. The CDR3 bases are TGTGCCAGCAGCCGGAAGGGGAACACTGCTGAAGCTTTCTTT. The chain links TRBV11-1 to TRBJ1-1, with D perhaps matching TRBD1 (5 bases). The CDR3 extends over 14 amino acids. V was clipped by 5 bases and J by 6 bases, with 16 bases between them. Per germline, CDR1 SGHAT and CDR2 FQDESV (reference sequence).

This clonotype counts as medium-sized (0.01 to 0.1%). One end of the junction does not line up with germline, which may come from a read error. The J gene is TRBJ2-1, the V gene TRBV30; D is possibly TRBD2 (6 bases). Germline CDR1 and CDR2: GTSNPN and SVGIG (reference sequence). CDR3 length: 14 amino acids. In DNA, the CDR3 is TGTGCCGGAGCAGCGGGTAGCTCCTACAATGAGCAGTCCTTC. Translation gives CAGAAGSSYNEQSF.

In regard to this clonotype: Just one base apart from a much larger clone, this may be a read error. V is TRBV7-2 and J is TRBJ1-6; maybe TRBD1 (5 bases). Germline lookup yields CDR1 SGHTA and CDR2 FQGNSA. The CDR3 is made up of 14 amino acids. Trimming stripped 11 bases from V and 7 bases from J, with 18 bases between. As DNA, the CDR3 is TGTGCCTGCACCCAGGGAAAGACAAATTCACCCCTCCACTTT. Its translation: CACTQGKTNSPLHF.

This clonotype was detected a few times. One base away lies a much larger clone, so this may be a sequencing read error. The chain employs TRBV20-1 and TRBJ2-7, with D perhaps TRBD1 or TRBD2 (7 bases each). This CDR3 is 13 amino acids long. The germline V gene encodes CDR1 DFQATT and CDR2 SNEGSKA (reference sequence). The DNA for the CDR3 is TGCAGTGCTACACGCACAGGGGACTACGAGCAGCACTTC. Residues: CSATRTGDYEQHF.

By its share, this clonotype is large (0.1 to 1%). The chain is built from TRBV2 and TRBJ2-5; D perhaps matches TRBD2 (6 bases). Looked up from germline, CDR1 is SNHLY and CDR2 is FYNNEI. The germline V and J ends were trimmed by 2 bases and 7 bases, with 14 bases remaining between them. This CDR3 comprises 14 residues. The CDR3 bases are TGTGCCAGCAGTGAACCTAGCGACGTCCGGACCCAGTACTTC. This translates into CASSEPSDVRTQYF.

By sample fraction, this clonotype is medium-sized. The chain has TRBV30 and TRBJ2-3, with a weak D call TRBD1 (5 bases). Trimming pared 5 bases from V and 5 bases from J, leaving 17 bases between. The CDR3 loop spans 14 amino acids. The V gene's germline CDR1 is GTSNPN and CDR2 SVGIG (reference sequence). This CDR3 is CAWHSQGNVDTQYF. The CDR3 DNA is TGTGCCTGGCATAGCCAGGGAAACGTAGATACGCAGTATTTT.

Comment on this clonotype: This may be a read error, as it is one base from a much larger clone. The chain couples TRBV20-1 to TRBJ1-2; D uncertain. Germline CDR1 is DFQATT and CDR2 is SNEGSKA (reference sequence). This CDR3 has 12 residues. Trimming pared 5 bases from V and 5 bases from J, leaving 12 bases between. This CDR3 reads CSAPDGEYGYTF. CDR3 coding DNA: TGCAGTGCTCCGGACGGGGAGTATGGCTACACCTTC.

By sample fraction, this clonotype is large. The chain joins TRBV20-1 to TRBJ2-3; tentative D call: TRBD1 (6 bases). This CDR3 is 14 amino acids long. Trimming left V 5 bases short and J 5 bases short, with 17 bases between. The germline V gene has CDR1 DFQATT and CDR2 SNEGSKA (reference sequence). The CDR3 sequence is CSAPMGTSLDTQYF. CDR3 in DNA: TGCAGTGCTCCGATGGGGACATCCCTAGATACGCAGTATTTT.

This clonotype is classed as large. The chain carries TRBV10-3 and TRBJ1-1, with D hard to call. The V gene lost 2 bases and the J gene lost 5 bases, with 15 bases spanning the gap. CDR1 is ENHRY, CDR2 SYGVKD, per germline. The CDR3 totals 15 residues. CDR3 loop: CAISEIVMGSTEAFF. The CDR3 DNA reads as TGTGCCATCAGTGAGATAGTTATGGGGAGTACTGAAGCTTTCTTT.

Within the sample, this clonotype is large. The rearrangement joins TRBV27 to TRBJ2-7; the D is unclear. Germline CDR1 is MNHEY and CDR2 is SMNVEV (reference sequence). The CDR3 covers 11 residues. Deletions cut 8 bases from V and 4 bases from J, with 9 bases between. CDR3 in amino acids: CASGNGYEQYF. The CDR3 nucleotides read TGTGCCAGCGGTAACGGTTACGAGCAGTACTTC.

This clonotype is labeled medium-sized. The V gene is TRBV7-9, the J gene TRBJ1-1; 10 bases line up with TRBD1. Germline assignment: CDR1 SEHNR and CDR2 FQNEAQ (reference sequence). Unmatched junction bases numbered 6, after V lost 5 bases and J lost 0 bases. This CDR3 has 16 residues. CDR3 sequence (DNA): TGTGCCAGCAGCCCGACAGGGGGCGGCATGAACACTGAAGCTTTCTTT. It codes for CASSPTGGGMNTEAFF.

In its sample, this clonotype ranks as medium-sized. The chain uses TRBV29-1 and TRBJ2-1; 7 bases line up with TRBD1. Germline V lookup: CDR1 SQVTM, CDR2 ANQGSEA. The CDR3 loop spans 15 amino acids. V was clipped by 5 bases and J by 2 bases; unmatched bases: 9. DNA for the CDR3: TGCAGCGTTCCCCGGACAGGAAGGACCTACAATGAGCAGTTCTTC. Translated, it gives CSVPRTGRTYNEQFF.

By share, this clonotype ranks as medium-sized. V is TRBV19 and J is TRBJ1-1; D is possibly TRBD1 (6 bases). The CDR3 spans 15 residues. Germline CDR1 LNHDA, CDR2 SQIVND (reference sequence). Trimming took 3 bases from V and 4 from J, leaving 15 bases between them. CDR3 sequence (DNA): TGTGCCAGTAGTATTTTTCTTGGGGGCGGCACTGAAGCTTTCTTT. Translation gives CASSIFLGGGTEAFF.

Sample share makes this clonotype medium-sized. V usage is TRBV7-3 and J usage is TRBJ1-2, with D maybe TRBD1 (6 bases). CDR3 length equals 14 residues. Germline V gene data show CDR1 as SGHTA and CDR2 as FQGTGA. The V end lost 4 bases, the J end lost 2 bases, and 11 bases lay between the germline ends. Here the CDR3 reads CASSSPGVNYGYTF. The CDR3 region has the DNA TGTGCCAGCAGCTCCCCAGGGGTGAACTATGGCTACACCTTC.